The 8 T cell receptor beta chains in this list originate from one sample, sequenced in a study of T cells after yellow fever vaccination. A single record per CDR3 protein comes from TCRdb applying MiXCR to the 5' RACE reads. The table records 400,000 or so distinct CDR3 sequences, 11% of them present only once. The specimen comprised PBMCs, sampled on the day of the first yellow fever vaccination. All receptors derive from a man between 18 and 29 years old who received the YFV17D yellow fever vaccine.

This clonotype was recorded at least ten times. The chain combines TRBV7-9 with TRBJ2-1; D call uncertain. This CDR3 is 15 amino acids long. Germline V CDR1 and CDR2: SEHNR, FQNEAQ (reference sequence). Trimming shortened V by 4 bases and J by 0 bases, and 10 bases separated the two germline ends. The DNA of the CDR3 is TGTGCCAGCAGCTCCGAACACCTCTCCTACAATGAGCAGTTCTTC. Translation gives CASSSEHLSYNEQFF.

This chain links TRBV19 with TRBJ1-4, with a tentative D call TRBD1 (5 bases). CDR1 is LNHDA, CDR2 SQIVND, per germline (reference sequence). The CDR3 covers 16 residues. Trimming removed 2 bases from V and 9 bases from J, with 19 bases in between. This CDR3 reads CASSIQATPGFQKLFF. The CDR3 region has the DNA TGTGCCAGTAGTATACAGGCGACGCCAGGGTTTCAAAAACTGTTTTTT. The full variable domain, completed using reference TRBV19 and TRBJ1-4, is DGGITQSPKYLFRKEGQNVTLSCEQNLNHDAMYWYRQDPGQGLRLIYYSQIVNDFQKGDIAEGYSVSREKKESFPLTVTSAQKNPTAFYLCASSIQATPGFQKLFFGSGTQLSVL.

A few counts support this clonotype. V and J are TRBV11-2 and TRBJ1-2, with no clear D. Looked up from germline, CDR1 is SGHAT and CDR2 is FQNNGV. V dropped 4 bases and J dropped 2 bases, with 14 bases sitting between them. This CDR3 is 15 amino acids long. The CDR3 region is CASSSRASGNYGYTF. The CDR3 coding sequence is TGTGCCAGCAGCTCCCGCGCCTCTGGGAACTATGGCTACACCTTC.

This clonotype came up a few times. This chain links TRBV5-6 with TRBJ2-5; a weak D match, TRBD1 (6 bases). In germline, CDR1 is SGHDT, CDR2 YYEEEE. This CDR3 comprises 13 residues. Trimming took 4 bases from V and 5 from J, leaving 12 bases between them. The CDR3 nucleotides are TGTGCCAGCAGCAAGAGGGGGTGGGAGACCCAGTACTTC. Translating it yields CASSKRGWETQYF. The whole variable domain, remainder taken from reference TRBV5-6 and TRBJ2-5, is DAGVTQSPTHLIKTRGQQVTLRCSPKSGHDTVSWYQQALGQGPQFIFQYYEEEERQRGNFPDRFSGHQFPNYSSELNVNALLLGDSALYLCASSKRGWETQYFGPGTRLLVL.

The chain employs TRBV4-3 and TRBJ2-5; the D gene could be TRBD1 or TRBD2 (5 bases each). The CDR3 is 17 residues long. CDR1 LGHNA and CDR2 YSLEER come from the germline V gene. Trimming took 5 bases from V and 4 from J, leaving 23 bases between them. The CDR3 loop reads CASSNRDRSLQRETQYF. CDR3 bases: TGCGCCAGCAGCAACCGGGACCGGAGCCTTCAACGAGAGACCCAGTACTTC.

This clonotype has only a few counts. The chain couples TRBV5-1 to TRBJ2-2; D is possibly TRBD2 (6 bases). CDR1 and CDR2 (germline): SGHRS, YFSETQ. With 0 bases removed from V and 4 bases from J, the gap between germline ends came to 19 bases. CDR3 size: 18 residues. The CDR3 loop is CASSLAFWGTQPTGELFF. In DNA form, the CDR3 reads TGCGCCAGCAGCTTGGCCTTTTGGGGGACTCAGCCCACCGGGGAGCTGTTTTTT.

V and J are TRBV6-5 and TRBJ2-2; D is unclear. Trimming took 4 bases from V and 1 from J, leaving 7 bases between them. This CDR3 has 14 residues. CDR1 is MNHEY, CDR2 SVGAGI, per germline. The CDR3, as DNA: TGTGCCAGCAGTTTCGGCGAGAACACCGGGGAGCTGTTTTTT. Amino acid sequence: CASSFGENTGELFF.

This clonotype was counted between two and nine times. The V call is TRBV7-2, the J call TRBJ2-7; the D is unclear. V dropped 2 bases and J dropped 3 bases, with 11 bases sitting between them. Germline loops: CDR1 SGHTA, CDR2 FQGNSA. The CDR3 is 14 residues long. CDR3 sequence reads: CASSLNPGDYEQYF. For the CDR3, the DNA is TGTGCCAGCAGCTTAAACCCAGGAGACTACGAGCAGTACTTC. The variable domain in full, with the rest retrieved from reference TRBV7-2 and TRBJ2-7, is GAGVSQSPSNKVTEKGKDVELRCDPISGHTALYWYRQSLGQGLEFLIYFQGNSAPDKSGLPSDRFSAERTGGSVSTLTIQRTQQEDSAVYLCASSLNPGDYEQYFGPGTRLTVT.